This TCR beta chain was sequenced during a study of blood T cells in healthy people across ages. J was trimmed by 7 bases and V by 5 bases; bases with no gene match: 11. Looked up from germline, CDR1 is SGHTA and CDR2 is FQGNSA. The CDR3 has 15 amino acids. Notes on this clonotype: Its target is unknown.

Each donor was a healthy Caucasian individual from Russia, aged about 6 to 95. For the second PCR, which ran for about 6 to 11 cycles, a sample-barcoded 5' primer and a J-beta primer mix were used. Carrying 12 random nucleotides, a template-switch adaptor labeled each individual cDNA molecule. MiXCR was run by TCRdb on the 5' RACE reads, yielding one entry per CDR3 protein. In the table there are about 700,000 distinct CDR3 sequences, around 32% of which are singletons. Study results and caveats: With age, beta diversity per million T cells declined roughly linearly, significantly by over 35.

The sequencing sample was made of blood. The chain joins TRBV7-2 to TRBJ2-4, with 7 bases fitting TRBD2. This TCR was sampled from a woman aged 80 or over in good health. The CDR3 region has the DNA TGTGCCAGCAGCCGACTAGCTCCTCCGGGGAACATTCAGTACTTC. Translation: CASSRLAPPGNIQYF.